This TCR beta chain was sequenced for a study of spatial heterogeneity in lung cancer. At the level of the study: A unique TCR and UMI combination showed up more than ten times in raw reads, on average. General study findings and limits: Ubiquitous expanded tumor TCRs were seen in blood more at resection than at follow-up.

Every TCR cDNA molecule bore a unique molecular identifier. Via MiXCR, TCRdb re-called the 5' RACE reads, giving one row per CDR3 protein. This sample has 36,000 or so distinct CDR3 sequences, with 4% to 6% found just once. The sample's time point: sample taken at primary tumor resection. The sequenced material consisted of unsorted whole RNA from tumor, nontumor lung or frozen PBMC. On this clonotype: What it binds is not known.

V dropped 4 bases and J dropped 1; count of bases not matched to a gene: 8. The CDR3 has 16 amino acids. CDR1 is MNHEY and CDR2 is SMNVEV in the germline V gene (reference sequence). This chain joins TRBV27 and TRBJ2-7; 9 bases line up with TRBD1. The TCR was taken from a female donor with early-stage non-small cell lung cancer. The starting material was PBMCs, obtained at surgery. CDR3 DNA: TGTGCCAGCAGTTCGACAGGGGACAGGGCGTCCTACGAGCAGTACTTC. Translated: CASSSTGDRASYEQYF.